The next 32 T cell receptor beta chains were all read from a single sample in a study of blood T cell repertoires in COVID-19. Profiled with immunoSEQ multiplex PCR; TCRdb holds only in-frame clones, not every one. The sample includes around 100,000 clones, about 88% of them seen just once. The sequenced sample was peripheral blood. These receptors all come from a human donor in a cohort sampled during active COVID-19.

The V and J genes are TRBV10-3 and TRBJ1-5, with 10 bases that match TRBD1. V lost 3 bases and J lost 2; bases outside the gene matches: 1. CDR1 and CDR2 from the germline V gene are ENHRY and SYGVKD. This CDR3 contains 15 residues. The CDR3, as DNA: TGTGCCATCAGTGAAGGGACAGGGGGCAATCAGCCCCAGCATTTT. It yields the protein CAISEGTGGNQPQHF.

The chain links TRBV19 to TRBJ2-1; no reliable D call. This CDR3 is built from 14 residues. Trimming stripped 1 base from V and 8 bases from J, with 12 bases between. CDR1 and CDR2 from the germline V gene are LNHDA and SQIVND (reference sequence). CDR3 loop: CASSIGDSRYEQFF. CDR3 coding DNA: TGTGCCAGTAGTATAGGTGATAGTCGCTATGAGCAGTTCTTC. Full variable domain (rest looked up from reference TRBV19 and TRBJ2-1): DGGITQSPKYLFRKEGQNVTLSCEQNLNHDAMYWYRQDPGQGLRLIYYSQIVNDFQKGDIAEGYSVSREKKESFPLTVTSAQKNPTAFYLCASSIGDSRYEQFFGPGTRLTVL.

DNA of the CDR3: TGTGCCAGCAGCTTAGCGTCGTCCAATCAGCCCCAGCATTTT. This gives the protein CASSLASSNQPQHF. The chain joins TRBV7-8 to TRBJ1-5, with no clear D. V was shortened by 0 bases and J by 3 bases, with 6 bases between the two germline ends. From germline, CDR1 is SGHVS and CDR2 FQNEAQ. The CDR3 has 14 residues. The full variable domain, in which reference TRBV7-8 and TRBJ1-5 provide the parts outside the CDR3, is GAGVSQSPRYKVAKRGQDVALRCDPISGHVSLFWYQQALGQGPEFLTYFQNEAQLDKSGLPSDRFFAERPEGSVSTLKIQRTQQEDSAVYLCASSLASSNQPQHFGDGTRLSIL.

The CDR3 sequence is CASSIGAGGTPYEQYF. The CDR3 bases are TGTGCCAGTAGTATCGGAGCGGGGGGTACACCCTACGAGCAGTACTTC. V usage is TRBV19 and J usage is TRBJ2-7; 9 nucleotides align to TRBD2. The CDR3 length is 16 residues. CDR1 LNHDA and CDR2 SQIVND come from the germline V gene (reference sequence). After removal of 3 bases from V and 2 bases from J, the junction contained 8 bases not matched to a gene.

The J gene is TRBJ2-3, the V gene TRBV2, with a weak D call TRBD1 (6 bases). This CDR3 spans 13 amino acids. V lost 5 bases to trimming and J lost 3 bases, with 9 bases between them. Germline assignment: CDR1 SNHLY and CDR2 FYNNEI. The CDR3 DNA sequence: TGTGCCAGCAGTAGCAGGGGAACAGATACGCAGTATTTT. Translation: CASSSRGTDTQYF. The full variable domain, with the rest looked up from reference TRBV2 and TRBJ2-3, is EPEVTQTPSHQVTQMGQEVILRCVPISNHLYFYWYRQILGQKVEFLVSFYNNEISEKSEIFDDQFSVERPDGSNFTLKIRSTKLEDSAMYFCASSSRGTDTQYFGPGTRLTVL.

DNA of the CDR3: TGTGCCAGCAGCCCTTCAGATTATAATGAAAAACTGTTTTTT. As protein: CASSPSDYNEKLFF. The chain couples TRBV7-8 to TRBJ1-4; no clear D gene. Germline assignment: CDR1 SGHVS and CDR2 FQNEAQ. The CDR3 is 14 amino acids. The germline V and J ends were trimmed by 5 bases and 4 bases, with 11 bases remaining between them.

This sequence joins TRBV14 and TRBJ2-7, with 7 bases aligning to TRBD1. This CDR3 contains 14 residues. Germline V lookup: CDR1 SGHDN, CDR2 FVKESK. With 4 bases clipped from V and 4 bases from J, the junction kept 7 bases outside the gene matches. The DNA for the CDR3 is TGTGCCAGCAGCCCCGGACAGGTTTTATACGAGCAGTACTTC. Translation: CASSPGQVLYEQYF.

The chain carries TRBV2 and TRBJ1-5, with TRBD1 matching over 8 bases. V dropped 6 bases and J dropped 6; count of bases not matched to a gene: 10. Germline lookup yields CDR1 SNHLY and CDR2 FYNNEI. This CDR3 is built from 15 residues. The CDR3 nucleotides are TGTGCCAGCAGAGCCGGACAGGGACCTGGTCAGCCCCAGCATTTT. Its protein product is CASRAGQGPGQPQHF.

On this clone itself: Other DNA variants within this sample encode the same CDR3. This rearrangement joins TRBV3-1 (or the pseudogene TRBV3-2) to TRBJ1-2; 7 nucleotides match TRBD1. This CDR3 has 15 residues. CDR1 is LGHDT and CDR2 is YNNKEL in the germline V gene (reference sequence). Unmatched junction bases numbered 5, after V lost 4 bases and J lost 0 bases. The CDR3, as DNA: TGTGCCAGCAGCCGTGGCCAGGGGGCTAACTATGGCTACACCTTC. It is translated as CASSRGQGANYGYTF.

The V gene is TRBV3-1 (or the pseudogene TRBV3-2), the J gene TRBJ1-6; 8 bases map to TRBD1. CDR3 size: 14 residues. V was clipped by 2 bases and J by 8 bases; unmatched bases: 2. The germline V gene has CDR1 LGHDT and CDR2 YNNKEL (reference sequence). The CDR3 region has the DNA TGTGCCAGCAGCCAAACGGGACAGGATTCACCCCTCCACTTT. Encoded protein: CASSQTGQDSPLHF.

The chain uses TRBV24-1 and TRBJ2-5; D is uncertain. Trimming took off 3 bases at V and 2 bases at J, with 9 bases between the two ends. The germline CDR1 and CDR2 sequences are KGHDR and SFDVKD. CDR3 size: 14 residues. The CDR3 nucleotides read TGTGCCACCAGTGATATAGCAGAACAAGAGACCCAGTACTTC. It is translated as CATSDIAEQETQYF.

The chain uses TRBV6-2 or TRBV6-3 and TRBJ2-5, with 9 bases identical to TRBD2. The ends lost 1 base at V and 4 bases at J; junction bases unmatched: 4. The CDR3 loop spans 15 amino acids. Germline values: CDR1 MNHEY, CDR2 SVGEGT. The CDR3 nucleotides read TGTGCCAGCAGTTACTTAGCGGGAGAATTAGAGACCCAGTACTTC. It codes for CASSYLAGELETQYF.

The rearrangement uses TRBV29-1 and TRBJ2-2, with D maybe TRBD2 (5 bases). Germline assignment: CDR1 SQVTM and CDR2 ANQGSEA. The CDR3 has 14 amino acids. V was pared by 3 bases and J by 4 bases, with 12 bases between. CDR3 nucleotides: TGCAGCGTTGAGGGGTATGGAGGCACCGGGGAGCTGTTTTTT. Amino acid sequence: CSVEGYGGTGELFF.

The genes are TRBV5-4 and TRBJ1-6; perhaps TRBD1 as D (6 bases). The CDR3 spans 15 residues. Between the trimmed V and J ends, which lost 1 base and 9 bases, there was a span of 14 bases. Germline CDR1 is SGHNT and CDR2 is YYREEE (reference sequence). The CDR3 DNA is TGTGCCAGCAGCTTGATGTCAGGGGAGAGTTCACCCCTCCACTTT. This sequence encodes CASSLMSGESSPLHF.

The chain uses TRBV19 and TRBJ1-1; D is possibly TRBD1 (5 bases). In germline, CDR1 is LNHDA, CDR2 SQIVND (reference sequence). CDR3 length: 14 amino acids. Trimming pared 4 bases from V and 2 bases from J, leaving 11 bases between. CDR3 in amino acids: CASSTPDRNTEAFF. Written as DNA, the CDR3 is TGTGCCAGTAGTACGCCCGACAGAAACACTGAAGCTTTCTTT.

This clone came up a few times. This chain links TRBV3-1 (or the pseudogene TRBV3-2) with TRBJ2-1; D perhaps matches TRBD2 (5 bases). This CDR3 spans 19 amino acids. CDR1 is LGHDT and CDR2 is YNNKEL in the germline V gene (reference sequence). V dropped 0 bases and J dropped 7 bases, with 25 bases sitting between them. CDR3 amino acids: CASSQEEFVGLSLGNEQFF. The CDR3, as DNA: TGTGCCAGCAGCCAAGAAGAATTTGTAGGACTTTCCCTTGGGAATGAGCAGTTCTTC.

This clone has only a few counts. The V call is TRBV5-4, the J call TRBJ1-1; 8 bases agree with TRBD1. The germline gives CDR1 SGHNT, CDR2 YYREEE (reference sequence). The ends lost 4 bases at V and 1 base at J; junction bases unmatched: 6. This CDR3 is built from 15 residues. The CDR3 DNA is TGTGCCAGCAGCCGATCCGGGACAGGGAACACTGAAGCTTTCTTT. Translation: CASSRSGTGNTEAFF. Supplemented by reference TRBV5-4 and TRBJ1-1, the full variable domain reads ETGVTQSPTHLIKTRGQQVTLRCSSQSGHNTVSWYQQALGQGPQFIFQYYREEENGRGNFPPRFSGLQFPNYSSELNVNALELDDSALYLCASSRSGTGNTEAFFGQGTRLTVV.

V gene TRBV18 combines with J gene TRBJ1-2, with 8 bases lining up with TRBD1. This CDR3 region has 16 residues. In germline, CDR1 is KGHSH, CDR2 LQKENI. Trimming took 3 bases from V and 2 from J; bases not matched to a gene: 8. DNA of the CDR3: TGTGCCAGCTCACCCCGACAGGGGACGAACAACTATGGCTACACCTTC. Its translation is CASSPRQGTNNYGYTF.

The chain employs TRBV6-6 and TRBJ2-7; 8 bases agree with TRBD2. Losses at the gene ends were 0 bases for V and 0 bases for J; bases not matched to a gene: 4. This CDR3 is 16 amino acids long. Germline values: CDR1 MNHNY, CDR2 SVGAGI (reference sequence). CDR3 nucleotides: TGTGCCAGCAGTTACTCCGGCGGGAGGTCCTCCTACGAGCAGTACTTC. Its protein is CASSYSGGRSSYEQYF.

CDR3 amino acids: CAWSVDVKGVQPQHF. In DNA form, the CDR3 reads TGTGCCTGGAGTGTGGATGTGAAGGGGGTTCAGCCCCAGCATTTT. The J gene is TRBJ1-5, the V gene TRBV30, with TRBD1 as a possible D gene (6 bases). Trimming left V 0 bases short and J 6 bases short, with 15 bases between. From germline, CDR1 is GTSNPN and CDR2 SVGIG (reference sequence). This CDR3 contains 15 residues.

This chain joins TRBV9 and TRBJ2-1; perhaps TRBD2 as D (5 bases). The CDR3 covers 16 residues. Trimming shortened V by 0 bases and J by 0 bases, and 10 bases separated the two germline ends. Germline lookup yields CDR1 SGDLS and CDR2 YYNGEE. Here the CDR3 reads CASSVDLGSSYNEQFF. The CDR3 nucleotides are TGTGCCAGCAGCGTAGATTTGGGGAGCTCCTACAATGAGCAGTTCTTC. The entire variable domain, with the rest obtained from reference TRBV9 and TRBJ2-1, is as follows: DSGVTQTPKHLITATGQRVTLRCSPRSGDLSVYWYQQSLDQGLQFLIQYYNGEERAKGNILERFSAQQFPDLHSELNLSSLELGDSALYFCASSVDLGSSYNEQFFGPGTRLTVL.

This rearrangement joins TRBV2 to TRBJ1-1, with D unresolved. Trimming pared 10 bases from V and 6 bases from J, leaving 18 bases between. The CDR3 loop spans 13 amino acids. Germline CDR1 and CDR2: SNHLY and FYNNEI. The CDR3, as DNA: TGTGCCACCTCACCCGCGGTAGGCGCTGAAGCTTTCTTT. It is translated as CATSPAVGAEAFF.

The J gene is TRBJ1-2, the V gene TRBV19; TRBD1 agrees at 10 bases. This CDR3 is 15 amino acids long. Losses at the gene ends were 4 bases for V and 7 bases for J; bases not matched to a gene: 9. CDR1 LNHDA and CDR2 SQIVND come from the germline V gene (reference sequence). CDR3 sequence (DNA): TGTGCCAGTAGTAAGACGGGACAGGGGAGCTCTGGCTACACCTTC. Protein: CASSKTGQGSSGYTF.

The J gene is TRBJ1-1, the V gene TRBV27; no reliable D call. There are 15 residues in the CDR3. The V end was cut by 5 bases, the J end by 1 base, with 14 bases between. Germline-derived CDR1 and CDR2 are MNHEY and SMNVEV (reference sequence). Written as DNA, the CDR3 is TGTGCCAGCAGTCGACGACCGGAGGGGAACACTGAAGCTTTCTTT. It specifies CASSRRPEGNTEAFF.

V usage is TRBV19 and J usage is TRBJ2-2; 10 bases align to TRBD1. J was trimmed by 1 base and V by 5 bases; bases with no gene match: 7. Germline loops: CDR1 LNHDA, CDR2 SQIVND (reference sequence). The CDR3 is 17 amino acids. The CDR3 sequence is CASSEDRGGMNTGELFF. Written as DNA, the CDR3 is TGTGCCAGTAGTGAGGACAGGGGGGGCATGAACACCGGGGAGCTGTTTTTT.

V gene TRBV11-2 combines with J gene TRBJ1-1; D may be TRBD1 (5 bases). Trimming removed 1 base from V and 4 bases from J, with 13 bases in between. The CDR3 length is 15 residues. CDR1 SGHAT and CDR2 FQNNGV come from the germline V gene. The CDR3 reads CASSLVGWGVTEAFF. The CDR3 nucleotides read TGTGCCAGCAGCTTAGTCGGGTGGGGGGTCACTGAAGCTTTCTTT.

The CDR3 DNA is TGCGCCAGCAGCCCGGGACAGTCTTCGTCTGGAAACACCATATATTTT. Residues: CASSPGQSSSGNTIYF. This rearrangement joins TRBV5-1 to TRBJ1-3; 7 nucleotides line up with TRBD1. This CDR3 is 16 amino acids long. V dropped 4 bases and J dropped 1; count of bases not matched to a gene: 8. Germline lookup yields CDR1 SGHRS and CDR2 YFSETQ. Combining the CDR3 with reference TRBV5-1 and TRBJ1-3 gives the whole variable domain KAGVTQTPRYLIKTRGQQVTLSCSPISGHRSVSWYQQTPGQGLQFLFEYFSETQRNKGNFPGRFSGRQFSNSRSEMNVSTLELGDSALYLCASSPGQSSSGNTIYFGEGSWLTVV.

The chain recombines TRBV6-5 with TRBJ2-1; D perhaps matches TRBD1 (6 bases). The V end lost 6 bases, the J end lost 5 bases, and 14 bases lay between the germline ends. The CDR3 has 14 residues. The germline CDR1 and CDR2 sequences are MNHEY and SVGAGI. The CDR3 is CASRSTGIDNEQFF. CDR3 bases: TGTGCCAGCAGGTCCACAGGGATCGACAATGAGCAGTTCTTC.

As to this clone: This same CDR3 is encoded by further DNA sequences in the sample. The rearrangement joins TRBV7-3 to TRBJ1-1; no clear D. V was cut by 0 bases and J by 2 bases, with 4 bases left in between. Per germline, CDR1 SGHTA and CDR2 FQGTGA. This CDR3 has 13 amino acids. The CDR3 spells CASSLTGNTEAFF. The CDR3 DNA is TGTGCCAGCAGCTTAACGGGCAACACTGAAGCTTTCTTT.

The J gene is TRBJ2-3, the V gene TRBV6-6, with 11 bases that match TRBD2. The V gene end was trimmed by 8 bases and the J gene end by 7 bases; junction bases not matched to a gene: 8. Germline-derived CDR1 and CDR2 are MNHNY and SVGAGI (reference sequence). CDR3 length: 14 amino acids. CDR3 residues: CASDLAGGHNTQYF. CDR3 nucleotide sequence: TGTGCCAGCGATCTAGCGGGAGGTCATAATACGCAGTATTTT.

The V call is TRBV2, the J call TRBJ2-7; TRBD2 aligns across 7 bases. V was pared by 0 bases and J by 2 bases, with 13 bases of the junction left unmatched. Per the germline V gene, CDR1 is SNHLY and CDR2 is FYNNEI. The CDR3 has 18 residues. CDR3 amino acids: CASSEAAVWEGSTYEQYF. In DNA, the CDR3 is TGTGCCAGCAGTGAAGCCGCAGTCTGGGAGGGGTCTACCTACGAGCAGTACTTC.

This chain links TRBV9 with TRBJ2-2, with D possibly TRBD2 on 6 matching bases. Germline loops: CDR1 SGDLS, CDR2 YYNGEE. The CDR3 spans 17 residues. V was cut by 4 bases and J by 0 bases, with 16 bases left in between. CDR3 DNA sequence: TGTGCCAGCAGCCCCCGCGCGGGGACGTCGAACACCGGGGAGCTGTTTTTT. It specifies CASSPRAGTSNTGELFF.